This T cell receptor (beta chain) was retrieved from a study of T-cell reconstitution after alpha-beta-depleted transplantation in children. The sample holds many counts of this clonotype. Unique molecular identifiers tagged the TCRbeta library. TCRdb redid the calling of the PCR reads with MiXCR, one entry per CDR3 protein. The sample lists about 200,000 distinct CDR3 sequences; about 15% were seen once. The CDR3 has 14 residues. Germline CDR1 is SGHRS and CDR2 is YFSETQ. V shed 0 bases, J shed 1 base, and the junction held 1 base outside the gene matches. This TCR was recovered from a human donor who donated a stem cell graft to a child with acute lymphoblastic leukemia. Sequencing used PBMCs from the stem cell graft donor, obtained from the stem cell graft. The chain uses TRBV5-1 and TRBJ2-7; 7 bases agree with TRBD1. The CDR3 loop reads CASSLGDRSYEQYF. DNA of the CDR3: TGCGCCAGCAGCTTGGGGGACAGATCCTACGAGCAGTACTTC.